This T cell receptor beta chain was found in a study of cytomegalovirus exposure and HLA in healthy donors. Study-level points and caveats: Reportedly, cytomegalovirus status was diagnosed with high sensitivity and specificity.

Details on this clone: As yet, its antigen is unknown.

It was with 60 Vbeta and 13 Jbeta primers that the PCR ran. The table came from immunoSEQ multiplex PCR; TCRdb's copy has only in-frame clones and leaves some out. The data include about 200,000 clones; the top ten clones carry about 6.5%. The receptor's source is a man younger than 45 in good health and CMV-seronegative. What was sequenced was PBMCs.

The CDR3 protein is CASSHFLIAGVGSFAYNEQFF. CDR3 DNA sequence: TGTGCCAGCAGTCATTTTCTCATAGCGGGAGTTGGGAGCTTTGCCTACAATGAGCAGTTCTTC. The chain is built from TRBV28 and TRBJ2-1; 9 bases are a match to TRBD2. Per the germline V gene, CDR1 is MDHEN and CDR2 is SYDVKM. V lost 5 bases, J lost 2 bases, and 22 bases stayed unmatched. This CDR3 spans 21 amino acids.